This T cell receptor (beta chain) was recorded in a study of cytomegalovirus exposure and HLA in healthy donors. Study-level findings and limits: Sequencing likely caused a cluster of highly shared sequence variants.

A note on this clone: The antigen is not known.

The ends lost 6 bases at V and 2 bases at J; junction bases unmatched: 7. Germline V CDR1 and CDR2: MNHEY, SVGAGI. This CDR3 is 15 amino acids long. Both 60 Vbeta primers and 13 Jbeta primers went into the PCR. Method: immunoSEQ multiplex PCR; TCRdb's copy keeps in-frame clones and lacks some. This sample has under 200,000 clones, with roughly 83% found just once. J is TRBJ1-5 and V is TRBV6-5, with 7 nucleotides matching TRBD1. Sequencing used PBMCs. This receptor was taken from a boy between 2 and 15 years old in good health and CMV-seronegative. The CDR3 sequence: CASSKRGTGNQPQHF. CDR3 DNA: TGTGCCAGCAGCAAACGGGGGACAGGCAATCAGCCCCAGCATTTT.